This T cell receptor beta chain came from a study of Ad26.COV2.S vaccination and SARS-CoV-2 variants (TCRdb year 2021). Some background on the complete study: Donors in the vaccine arm were drawn from COV1001, a phase I-IIa trial of Ad26.COV2.S in healthy adults that was multicentre, randomized, double-blind and placebo-controlled. Dosing of Ad26.COV2.S was intramuscular, at either 5x10^10 or 1x10^11 viral particles, delivered as one shot or as two shots spaced 56 days apart. The specificity and breadth of SARS-CoV-2-reactive T cell receptors after Ad26.COV2.S vaccination were assessed by TCRbeta repertoire sequencing. A total of approximately 30 samples were included in the TCR-sequenced set, comprising 19 Ad26.COV2.S vaccine recipients, 5 placebo recipients and 8 SARS-CoV-2 convalescent individuals. Trial participants were randomized into five groups of five: low-dose or high-dose Ad26.COV2.S given once or twice, or placebo on both occasions. Throughout the experiments and outcome assessment, investigators stayed blinded to trial group allocation.

V and J are truncated by 6 bases and 6 bases respectively, leaving an intervening sequence of 20 bases. The germline V gene supplies CDR1 MGHDK and CDR2 SYGVNS. Counted from cysteine to phenylalanine, this CDR3 has 15 amino acids. Only the CDR3 DNA stays, 45 bases, in frame from base 1. Read against the paper, the sample's treatment or condition label means: roughly 18 received Ad26.COV2.S at low or high dose, single or two shots; several received placebo; per-sample allocation not given. For vaccine and placebo recipients, the sequenced repertoires came from samples collected on day 63 after the first injection. Cohort 1b enrolled 25 or so adults aged 18-55 years at a single site in Boston, USA, between 29 July and 7 August 2020. Ad26.COV2.S consisted of a replication-incompetent adenovirus type 26 vector by which a prefusion-stabilized SARS-CoV-2 spike protein from the original Wuhan strain was expressed.

TCRbeta CDR3 regions were sequenced with the immunoSEQ Assay. After extraction, genomic DNA underwent amplification by bias-controlled multiplex PCR, followed by high-throughput sequencing. As for the authors' bioinformatics: To quantify the absolute abundance of each unique TCRbeta CDR3 region, sequences were collapsed and filtered. T cell fraction was estimated by normalization of TCRbeta template counts to usable DNA, with usable DNA being measured through amplification of reference genes present in all nucleated cells. Repertoire TCRs were annotated as SARS-CoV-2-specific when V gene, CDR3 amino acid sequence and J gene were exactly matched to a known reactive TCR set. MIRA supplied the reference SARS-CoV-2 TCR set, which was filtered for enrichment in COVID-19-positive ImmuneCODE repertoires so that public or cross-reactive TCRs were removed. Drawing on the MIRA antigens, annotated TCRs were analysed further at the level of specific ORF or position within ORF. Depth was the summed frequency of annotated unique rearrangements, while breadth was defined as annotated unique rearrangements over total unique productive rearrangements. Group comparisons of TCR breadth used two-sided Wilcoxon rank-sum tests. TCRdb re-hosts the immuneACCESS table, in-frame sequences only. Its copies lack some clones; in the studies checked, an unresolved V gene accounts for under half of them, and the cause for the rest is not known. The V and J calls and clone size are taken from that table; D and trimming were inferred from the DNA. This sample lists some 250,000 clones; 88% were detected once. About 11% of the sample lies in the top ten.

General study outcomes and caveats: Spike-specific TCR breadth was higher in Ad26.COV2.S recipients than in placebo recipients (P = 0.0014). The study lacked the statistical power to compare responses across vaccine doses or regimens. After vaccination, substantial breadth of spike-specific CD8+ and CD4+ T cell responses was reported. The authors noted that the TCR breadth and depth analyses may have underestimated total T cell responses. Vaccine and placebo recipients had similar non-spike TCR breadth, a finding consistent with the vaccine containing only spike.

In the case of this clone: Its specific antigen is unknown. No quality values exist for individual bases; no much larger clone is one base distant.

The sequencing used peripheral blood, collected in a trial of Ad26.COV2.S vaccine versus placebo. This TCR was recovered from a person aged 18-65 years who received the Ad26.COV2.S COVID-19 vaccine or a placebo. This receptor chain uses TRBV25-1 and TRBJ1-1; TRBD1 might be the D gene, on 5 matching bases. The CDR3 region reads CASSPEGTGSAEAFF. The sequence in DNA is TGTGCCAGCAGCCCGGAGGGGACCGGAAGCGCTGAAGCTTTCTTT. The full variable domain, completed from the reference TRBV25-1 and TRBJ1-1 proteins outside the CDR3, reads EADIYQTPRYLVIGTGKKITLECSQTMGHDKMYWYQQDPGMELHLIHYSYGVNSTEKGDLSSESTVSRIRTEHFPLTLESARPSHTSQYLCASSPEGTGSAEAFFGQGTRLTVV.